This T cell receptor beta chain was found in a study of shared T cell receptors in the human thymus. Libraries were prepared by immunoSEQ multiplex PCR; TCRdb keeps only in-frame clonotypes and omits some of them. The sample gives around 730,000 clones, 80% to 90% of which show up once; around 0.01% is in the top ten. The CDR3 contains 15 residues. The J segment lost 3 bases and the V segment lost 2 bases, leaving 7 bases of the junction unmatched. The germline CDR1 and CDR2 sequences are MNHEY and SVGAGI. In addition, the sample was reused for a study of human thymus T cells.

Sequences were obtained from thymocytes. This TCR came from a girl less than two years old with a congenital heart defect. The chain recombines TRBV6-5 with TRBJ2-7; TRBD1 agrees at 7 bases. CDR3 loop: CASSYRGQNYYEQYF. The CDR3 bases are TGTGCCAGCAGTTACCGGGGACAGAACTACTACGAGCAGTACTTC.